This T cell receptor beta chain was sequenced during a study of graft-versus-host responses after intestinal transplantation. Study-wide findings and caveats: Peak circulating GvH clone levels were associated with early post-transplant HvG declines.

Sequenced by immunoSEQ multiplex PCR; TCRdb stores in-frame clones only, minus some. The sample yields over 100,000 clones, 85% to 95% seen once. Remarks on this clone: Its antigen remains unknown.

Germline assignment: CDR1 GTSNPN and CDR2 SVGIG (reference sequence). V gave up 1 base and J gave up 4 bases, with 10 bases separating them. The CDR3 consists of 13 residues. The chain recombines TRBV30 with TRBJ1-2, with a possible D match to TRBD1 (5 bases). The specimen comprised unstimulated CD4+ T cells sorted from spleen or lymph node cells, sampled before intestinal transplant. The clonotype originates from a human donor who received an intestinal transplant. CDR3 sequence (DNA): TGTGCCTGGAGTGACGCGGGGGGCTATGGCTACACCTTC. Protein product: CAWSDAGGYGYTF.